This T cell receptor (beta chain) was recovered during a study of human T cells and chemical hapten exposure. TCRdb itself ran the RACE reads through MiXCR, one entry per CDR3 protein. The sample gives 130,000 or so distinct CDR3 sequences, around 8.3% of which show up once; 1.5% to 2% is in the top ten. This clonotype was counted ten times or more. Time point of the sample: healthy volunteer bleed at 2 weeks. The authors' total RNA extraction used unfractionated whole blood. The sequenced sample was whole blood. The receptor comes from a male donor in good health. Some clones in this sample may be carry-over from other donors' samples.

This chain's CDR3 is CASSYRGAESTDTQYF. CDR3 DNA: TGTGCCAGCAGTTATCGGGGCGCAGAGAGTACAGATACGCAGTATTTT. The chain couples TRBV6-2 or TRBV6-3 to TRBJ2-3; possibly TRBD1 or TRBD2 for D (5 bases each). The CDR3 length is 16 residues. V was cut by 3 bases and J by 3 bases, with 16 bases left in between. Germline lookup yields CDR1 MNHEY and CDR2 SVGEGT.